This is a list of T cell receptor beta chains from one sample in a study of cytomegalovirus exposure and HLA in healthy donors. The protocol was immunoSEQ multiplex PCR, while the TCRdb copy is restricted to in-frame clones and leaves out a portion. The table has about 190,000 clones, roughly 80% seen once. Sequenced input: PBMCs. All receptors come from a man between 40 and 49 years old in good health and CMV-seropositive. CDR3s include the opening cysteine and the closing phenylalanine or tryptophan. A D gene is named only where the DNA matches it firmly. Not all rows give a size; the values are once, few, many and, for expanded clones, a class.

abundance: NA
d_gene: NA
len: 14
v_gene: TRBV4-1
j_gene: TRBJ1-2
CDR3nt: TGCGCCAGCAGCCAAGATTACGGGAACTATGGCTACACCTTC
CDR3aa: CASSQDYGNYGYTF

abundance: NA
d_gene: TRBD1
len: 15
v_gene: TRBV19
j_gene: TRBJ2-7
CDR3nt: TGTGCCAGTAGCCAGGGACAGGGGGCCACCTACGAGCAGTACTTC
CDR3aa: CASSQGQGATYEQYF

abundance: NA
d_gene: NA
len: 19
v_gene: TRBV19
j_gene: TRBJ2-2
CDR3nt: TGTGCCAGTACGAGTCTAACGGGGGCCGGGACAGAGAACACCGGGGAGCTGTTTTTT
CDR3aa: CASTSLTGAGTENTGELFF

abundance: NA
d_gene: TRBD1
len: 15
v_gene: TRBV5-4
j_gene: TRBJ2-7
CDR3nt: TGTGCCAGCAGCTTGGCCCGACAGGGTGGAGTAGAGCAGTACTTC
CDR3aa: CASSLARQGGVEQYF

abundance: once
d_gene: NA
len: 13
v_gene: TRBV7-9
j_gene: TRBJ2-5
CDR3nt: TGTGCCAGCAGTAGGGACACCCAAGAGACCCAGTACTTC
CDR3aa: CASSRDTQETQYF

abundance: NA
d_gene: TRBD1
len: 12
v_gene: TRBV2
j_gene: TRBJ2-1
CDR3nt: TGTGCCAGCACGGGACAGGGGGACTCAGAGTTCTTC
CDR3aa: CASTGQGDSEFF

abundance: NA
d_gene: NA
len: 14
v_gene: TRBV19
j_gene: TRBJ2-2
CDR3nt: TGTGCCAGTGGGCCGACAGCGAACACCGGGGAGCTGTTTTTT
CDR3aa: CASGPTANTGELFF

abundance: few
d_gene: TRBD1
len: 15
v_gene: TRBV18
j_gene: TRBJ2-5
CDR3nt: TGTGCCAGCTCACCACGGTCGGACAGGGAGGAGACCCAGTACTTC
CDR3aa: CASSPRSDREETQYF

abundance: NA
d_gene: NA
len: 11
v_gene: TRBV30
j_gene: TRBJ2-3
CDR3nt: TGTGCCTGGAGCGTAACTGATACGCAGTATTTT
CDR3aa: CAWSVTDTQYF

abundance: NA
d_gene: NA
len: 14
v_gene: TRBV7-9
j_gene: TRBJ1-5
CDR3nt: TGTGCCAGCAGCTCAGACATTAGCAATCAGCCCCAGCATTTT
CDR3aa: CASSSDISNQPQHF

abundance: once
d_gene: TRBD1
len: 14
v_gene: TRBV11-2
j_gene: TRBJ1-1
CDR3nt: TGTGCCAGCAGCTTCTCGACAGGGTCTTATGAAGCTTTCTTT
CDR3aa: CASSFSTGSYEAFF

abundance: NA
d_gene: TRBD2
len: 13
v_gene: TRBV5-1
j_gene: TRBJ2-7
CDR3nt: TGCGCCAGCAGCCTCGGACTAGACTACGAGCAGTACTTC
CDR3aa: CASSLGLDYEQYF

abundance: once
d_gene: NA
len: 12
v_gene: TRBV12-1
j_gene: TRBJ2-7
CDR3nt: TGTGCCAGCAGCTGGGACAGCTACGAGCAGTACTTC
CDR3aa: CASSWDSYEQYF

abundance: NA
d_gene: NA
len: 10
v_gene: TRBV7-9
j_gene: TRBJ1-2
CDR3nt: TGTGCCAGCAGCCCCAGAAATTACACCTTC
CDR3aa: CASSPRNYTF

abundance: NA
d_gene: NA
len: 14
v_gene: TRBV5-1
j_gene: TRBJ2-7
CDR3nt: TGCGCCAGCAGCCCCTCGACAGCCCCAGACGAGCAGTACTTC
CDR3aa: CASSPSTAPDEQYF

abundance: NA
d_gene: TRBD1
len: 13
v_gene: TRBV7-3
j_gene: TRBJ1-2
CDR3nt: TGTGCCAGCAGCAGGACAGGCCTTTCCGGCTACACCTTC
CDR3aa: CASSRTGLSGYTF

abundance: NA
d_gene: NA
len: 17
v_gene: TRBV1
j_gene: TRBJ1-4
CDR3nt: TGCACCAGCAGCCAACCCCAGAACCAGGGAGGGAATGAAAAACTGTTTTTT
CDR3aa: CTSSQPQNQGGNEKLFF

abundance: NA
d_gene: NA
len: 15
v_gene: TRBV7-2
j_gene: TRBJ1-5
CDR3nt: TGTGCCAGCAGCTTAGAATGGGGCTCCCGCTGGCCCCAGCATTTT
CDR3aa: CASSLEWGSRWPQHF

abundance: NA
d_gene: NA
len: 14
v_gene: TRBV7-3
j_gene: TRBJ2-3
CDR3nt: TGTGCCAGCAGCCACGGGGGGCCGGACGATACGCAGTATTTT
CDR3aa: CASSHGGPDDTQYF

abundance: NA
d_gene: TRBD2
len: 17
v_gene: TRBV7-2
j_gene: TRBJ2-3
CDR3nt: TGTGCCAGCAGCTTAGGACTAGCGGGGGGGCCGACAGATACGCAGTATTTT
CDR3aa: CASSLGLAGGPTDTQYF

abundance: NA
d_gene: NA
len: 14
v_gene: TRBV29-1
j_gene: TRBJ2-3
CDR3nt: TGCAGCGTTGGCGCTAGATTTCCGGCAGATACGCAGTATTTT
CDR3aa: CSVGARFPADTQYF

abundance: NA
d_gene: TRBD2
len: 19
v_gene: TRBV10-1
j_gene: TRBJ2-1
CDR3nt: TGCGCCAGCAGTGAGTCACCCCCCGGGGGACTAGCGGGCTACAATGAGCAGTTCTTC
CDR3aa: CASSESPPGGLAGYNEQFF

abundance: NA
d_gene: NA
len: 15
v_gene: TRBV5-1
j_gene: TRBJ1-4
CDR3nt: TGCGCCAGCAGCTCAGGACAGCTAGGGGATGAAAAACTGTTTTTT
CDR3aa: CASSSGQLGDEKLFF

abundance: NA
d_gene: TRBD1
len: 15
v_gene: TRBV9
j_gene: TRBJ1-4
CDR3nt: TGTGCCAGCAGCCCCCGGGACAGGGGGACTGAAAAACTGTTTTTT
CDR3aa: CASSPRDRGTEKLFF

abundance: NA
d_gene: NA
len: 14
v_gene: TRBV14
j_gene: TRBJ1-3
CDR3nt: TGTGCCAGCAGTCTCCAGGGTTTTGGAAACACCATATATTTT
CDR3aa: CASSLQGFGNTIYF

abundance: NA
d_gene: TRBD1
len: 14
v_gene: TRBV2
j_gene: TRBJ1-2
CDR3nt: TGTGCCAGCAGTAAGGGACAGACCAACTATGGCTACACCTTC
CDR3aa: CASSKGQTNYGYTF

abundance: few
d_gene: TRBD1
len: 15
v_gene: TRBV9
j_gene: TRBJ1-4
CDR3nt: TGTGCCAGCAGCTTACGACAGGGGACTAATGAAAAACTGTTTTTT
CDR3aa: CASSLRQGTNEKLFF

abundance: NA
d_gene: TRBD2
len: 17
v_gene: TRBV27
j_gene: TRBJ2-2
CDR3nt: TGTGCCAGCAGTTTAACTAGCGGGGGGGCCCACACCGGGGAGCTGTTTTTT
CDR3aa: CASSLTSGGAHTGELFF

abundance: NA
d_gene: NA
len: 15
v_gene: TRBV7-7
j_gene: TRBJ2-7
CDR3nt: TGTGCTAGCAGTCCCGCCGGCAGGCACCCCTACGAGCAGTACTTC
CDR3aa: CASSPAGRHPYEQYF

abundance: NA
d_gene: NA
len: 12
v_gene: TRBV6-6
j_gene: TRBJ1-2
CDR3nt: TGTGCCAGCAGTTACCCGACTCCCCCCTACACCTTC
CDR3aa: CASSYPTPPYTF

abundance: NA
d_gene: NA
len: 15
v_gene: TRBV19
j_gene: TRBJ2-6
CDR3nt: TGTGCCAGTAGTGGCAGGGGTGATGGGGCCAACGTCCTGACTTTC
CDR3aa: CASSGRGDGANVLTF

abundance: NA
d_gene: NA
len: 16
v_gene: TRBV28
j_gene: TRBJ1-5
CDR3nt: TGTGCCAGCAGCGTCGGGGGGGCTGGGTACAATCAGCCCCAGCATTTT
CDR3aa: CASSVGGAGYNQPQHF

abundance: NA
d_gene: NA
len: 16
v_gene: TRBV6-1
j_gene: TRBJ2-1
CDR3nt: TGTGCCAGCAGGGAAAATAGCGGCCCTACCTACAATGAGCAGTTCTTC
CDR3aa: CASRENSGPTYNEQFF

abundance: NA
d_gene: NA
len: 14
v_gene: TRBV5-4
j_gene: TRBJ1-1
CDR3nt: TGTGCCAGCAGCTTGCTACAGGGAGGGGCTGAAGCTTTCTTT
CDR3aa: CASSLLQGGAEAFF

abundance: NA
d_gene: NA
len: 18
v_gene: TRBV10-1
j_gene: TRBJ1-1
CDR3nt: TGCGCCAGCAGTGAGTCGGGGGGGACCTGGGCCATGAACACTGAAGCTTTCTTT
CDR3aa: CASSESGGTWAMNTEAFF

abundance: NA
d_gene: TRBD1
len: 14
v_gene: TRBV19
j_gene: TRBJ1-6
CDR3nt: TGTGCCAGTAGGGACAGGCCCAGCAATTCACCCCTCCACTTT
CDR3aa: CASRDRPSNSPLHF

abundance: NA
d_gene: TRBD1
len: 19
v_gene: TRBV19
j_gene: TRBJ1-1
CDR3nt: TGTGCCAGTAGTCATGAGGGGGCCCTTCAGGGGGCATTGAACACTGAAGCTTTCTTT
CDR3aa: CASSHEGALQGALNTEAFF

abundance: NA
d_gene: NA
len: 16
v_gene: TRBV7-9
j_gene: TRBJ1-3
CDR3nt: TGTGCCAGCAGCTTAGTAGTCAGCGGACCTGGAAACACCATATATTTT
CDR3aa: CASSLVVSGPGNTIYF

abundance: NA
d_gene: NA
len: 17
v_gene: TRBV9
j_gene: TRBJ2-5
CDR3nt: TGTGCCAGCAGCGTAGAAGTGAGGCTCACGGGGCAAGAGACCCAGTACTTC
CDR3aa: CASSVEVRLTGQETQYF

abundance: NA
d_gene: NA
len: 14
v_gene: TRBV28
j_gene: TRBJ1-5
CDR3nt: TGTGCCAGCAGTTTAACAGGGCGCGATCAGCCCCAGCATTTT
CDR3aa: CASSLTGRDQPQHF

abundance: NA
d_gene: NA
len: 15
v_gene: TRBV4-2
j_gene: TRBJ2-1
CDR3nt: TGTGCCAGCAGCCAAGGGAGACTTGTCGAGGGTGAGCAGTTCTTC
CDR3aa: CASSQGRLVEGEQFF

abundance: NA
d_gene: TRBD2
len: 14
v_gene: TRBV2
j_gene: TRBJ2-5
CDR3nt: TGTGCCAGCAGTGAAGTTGCGGGGGGGGAGACCCAGTACTTC
CDR3aa: CASSEVAGGETQYF

abundance: NA
d_gene: TRBD2
len: 15
v_gene: TRBV7-7
j_gene: TRBJ2-7
CDR3nt: TGTGCTAGCAGTCTAGCGGGGGGTCCGGTGGACGAGCAGTACTTC
CDR3aa: CASSLAGGPVDEQYF

abundance: NA
d_gene: TRBD2
len: 13
v_gene: TRBV19
j_gene: TRBJ2-7
CDR3nt: TGTGCCAGTAGTCCCGCGGGGGGCTACGAGCAGTACTTC
CDR3aa: CASSPAGGYEQYF

abundance: NA
d_gene: NA
len: 20
v_gene: TRBV27
j_gene: TRBJ2-6
CDR3nt: TGTGCCAGCAGTTTATGGTTTCCCTTGGGACACGACTCTGGGGCCAACGTCCTGACTTTC
CDR3aa: CASSLWFPLGHDSGANVLTF

abundance: NA
d_gene: NA
len: 12
v_gene: TRBV11-2
j_gene: TRBJ1-2
CDR3nt: TGTGCCAGCAGCTTAGACCCACCTAAAAACACCTTC
CDR3aa: CASSLDPPKNTF